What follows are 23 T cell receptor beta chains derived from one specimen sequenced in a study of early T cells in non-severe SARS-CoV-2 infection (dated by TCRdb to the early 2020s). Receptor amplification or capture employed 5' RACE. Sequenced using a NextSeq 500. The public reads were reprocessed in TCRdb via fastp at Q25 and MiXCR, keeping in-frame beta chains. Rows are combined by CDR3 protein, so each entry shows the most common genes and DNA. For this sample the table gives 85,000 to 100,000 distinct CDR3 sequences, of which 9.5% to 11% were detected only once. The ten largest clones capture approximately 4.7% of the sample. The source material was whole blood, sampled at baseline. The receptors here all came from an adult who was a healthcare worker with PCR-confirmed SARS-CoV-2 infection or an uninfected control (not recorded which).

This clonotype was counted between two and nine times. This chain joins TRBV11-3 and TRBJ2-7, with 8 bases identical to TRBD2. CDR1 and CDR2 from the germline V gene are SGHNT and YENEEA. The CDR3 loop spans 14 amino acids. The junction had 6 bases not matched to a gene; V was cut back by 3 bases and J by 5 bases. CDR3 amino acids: CASSLYGRGDEQYF. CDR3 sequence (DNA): TGTGCCAGCAGCTTGTACGGGAGGGGCGACGAGCAGTACTTC.

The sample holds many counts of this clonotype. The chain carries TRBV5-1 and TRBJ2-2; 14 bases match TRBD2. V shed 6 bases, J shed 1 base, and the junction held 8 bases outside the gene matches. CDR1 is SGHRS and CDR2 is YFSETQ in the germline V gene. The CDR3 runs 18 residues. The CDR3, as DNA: TGCGCCAGCACCTCGACTAGCGGGAGGGCCGTGAACACCGGGGAGCTGTTTTTT. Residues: CASTSTSGRAVNTGELFF.

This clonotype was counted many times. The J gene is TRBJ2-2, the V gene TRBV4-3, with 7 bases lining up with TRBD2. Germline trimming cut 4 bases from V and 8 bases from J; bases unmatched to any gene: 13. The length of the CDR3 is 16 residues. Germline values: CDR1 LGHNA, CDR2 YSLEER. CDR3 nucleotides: TGCGCCAGCAGCCTTCGACTAGCCCACCTCTTAGGGGAGCTGTTTTTT. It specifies CASSLRLAHLLGELFF.

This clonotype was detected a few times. The CDR3 nucleotides are TGCAGTGCTTGTTCGAGTCTCCTGCATAACTCGGAGTGTACGCAGTATTTT. Encoded protein: CSACSSLLHNSECTQYF. The chain couples TRBV20-1 to TRBJ2-3; D not certain. The germline V gene has CDR1 DFQATT and CDR2 SNEGSKA (reference sequence). The CDR3 spans 17 residues. Deletions cut 5 bases from V and 8 bases from J, with 29 bases between.

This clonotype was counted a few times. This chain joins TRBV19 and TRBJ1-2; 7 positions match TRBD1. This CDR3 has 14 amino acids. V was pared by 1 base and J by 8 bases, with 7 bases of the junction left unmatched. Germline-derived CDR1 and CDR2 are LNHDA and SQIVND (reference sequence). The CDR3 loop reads CASSIVVGTAGYTF. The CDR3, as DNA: TGTGCCAGTAGTATAGTAGTTGGGACAGCCGGCTACACCTTC.

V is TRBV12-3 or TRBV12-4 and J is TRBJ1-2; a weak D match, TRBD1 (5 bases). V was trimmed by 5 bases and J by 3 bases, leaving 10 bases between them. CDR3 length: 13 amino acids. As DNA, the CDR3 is TGTGCCAGCAGTACGGACACCGACTATGGCTACACCTTC. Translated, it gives CASSTDTDYGYTF.

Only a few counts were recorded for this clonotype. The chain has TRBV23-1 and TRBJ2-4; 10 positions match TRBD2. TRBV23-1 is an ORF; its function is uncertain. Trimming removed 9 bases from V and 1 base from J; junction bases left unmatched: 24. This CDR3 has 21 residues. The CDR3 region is CARGGNRPGTSVREAKNIQYF. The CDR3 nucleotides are TGCGCCAGGGGGGGGAACAGACCCGGGACTAGCGTCCGTGAGGCCAAAAACATTCAGTACTTC.

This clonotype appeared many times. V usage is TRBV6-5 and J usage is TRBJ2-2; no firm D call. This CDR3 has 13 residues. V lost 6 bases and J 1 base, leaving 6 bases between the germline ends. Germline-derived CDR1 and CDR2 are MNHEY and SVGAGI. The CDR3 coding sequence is TGTGCCAGCAGCTCGAGGAACACCGGGGAGCTGTTTTTT. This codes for CASSSRNTGELFF.

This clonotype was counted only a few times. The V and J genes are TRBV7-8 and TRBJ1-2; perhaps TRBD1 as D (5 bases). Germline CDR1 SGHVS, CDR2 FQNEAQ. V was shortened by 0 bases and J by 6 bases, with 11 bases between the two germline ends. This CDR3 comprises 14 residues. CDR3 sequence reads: CASSLAMWGDGYTF. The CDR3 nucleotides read TGTGCCAGCAGCTTAGCTATGTGGGGCGATGGCTACACCTTC.

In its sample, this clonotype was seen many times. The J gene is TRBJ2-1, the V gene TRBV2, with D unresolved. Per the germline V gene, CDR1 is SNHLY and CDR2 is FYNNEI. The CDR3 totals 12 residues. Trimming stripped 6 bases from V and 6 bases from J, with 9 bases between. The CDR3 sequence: CASSPYPNEQFF. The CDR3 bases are TGTGCCAGCAGCCCATACCCCAATGAGCAGTTCTTC.

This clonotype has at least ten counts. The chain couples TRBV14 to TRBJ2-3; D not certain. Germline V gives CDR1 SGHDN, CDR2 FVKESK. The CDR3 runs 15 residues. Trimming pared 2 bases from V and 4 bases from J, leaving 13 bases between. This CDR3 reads CASSQSNLLADTQYF. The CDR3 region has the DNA TGTGCCAGCAGCCAATCAAACCTATTAGCAGATACGCAGTATTTT.

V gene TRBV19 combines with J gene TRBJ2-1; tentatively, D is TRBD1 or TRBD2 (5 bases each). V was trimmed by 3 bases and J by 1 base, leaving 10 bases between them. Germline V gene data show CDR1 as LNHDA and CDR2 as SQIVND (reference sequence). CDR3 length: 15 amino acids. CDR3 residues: CASSIVEGSYNEQFF. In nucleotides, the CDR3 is TGTGCCAGTAGTATCGTAGAGGGGTCCTACAATGAGCAGTTCTTC. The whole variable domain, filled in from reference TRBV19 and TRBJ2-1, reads DGGITQSPKYLFRKEGQNVTLSCEQNLNHDAMYWYRQDPGQGLRLIYYSQIVNDFQKGDIAEGYSVSREKKESFPLTVTSAQKNPTAFYLCASSIVEGSYNEQFFGPGTRLTVL.

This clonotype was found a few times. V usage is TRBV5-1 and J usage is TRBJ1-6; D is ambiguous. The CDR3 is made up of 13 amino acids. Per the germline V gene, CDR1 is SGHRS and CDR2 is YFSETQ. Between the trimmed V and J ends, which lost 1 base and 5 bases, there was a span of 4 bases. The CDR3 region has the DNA TGCGCCAGCAGCTTGCGCGATAATTCACCCCTCCACTTT. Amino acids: CASSLRDNSPLHF.

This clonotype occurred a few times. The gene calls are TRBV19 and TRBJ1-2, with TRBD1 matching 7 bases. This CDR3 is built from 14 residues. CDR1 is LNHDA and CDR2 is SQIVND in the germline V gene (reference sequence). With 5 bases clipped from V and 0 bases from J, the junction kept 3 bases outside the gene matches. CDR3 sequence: CASSQQGTNYGYTF. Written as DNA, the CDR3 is TGTGCCAGTAGTCAACAGGGGACTAACTATGGCTACACCTTC.

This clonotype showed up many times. In nucleotides, the CDR3 is TGCGCCAGCAGCTCGGGACAGGGGGAGACTGAAGCTTTCTTT. This codes for CASSSGQGETEAFF. The chain recombines TRBV5-1 with TRBJ1-1, with TRBD1 matching over 11 bases. CDR3 size: 14 residues. In germline, CDR1 is SGHRS, CDR2 YFSETQ. The J segment lost 5 bases and the V segment lost 3 bases, leaving 3 bases of the junction unmatched. The variable domain in full, with the rest retrieved from reference TRBV5-1 and TRBJ1-1, is KAGVTQTPRYLIKTRGQQVTLSCSPISGHRSVSWYQQTPGQGLQFLFEYFSETQRNKGNFPGRFSGRQFSNSRSEMNVSTLELGDSALYLCASSSGQGETEAFFGQGTRLTVV.

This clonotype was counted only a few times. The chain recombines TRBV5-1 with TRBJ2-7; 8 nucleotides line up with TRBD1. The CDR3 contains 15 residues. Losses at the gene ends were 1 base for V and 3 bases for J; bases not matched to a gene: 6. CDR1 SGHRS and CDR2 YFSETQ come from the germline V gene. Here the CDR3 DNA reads TGCGCCAGCAGCTTGCAGACAGGGGCAAGCTACGAGCAGTACTTC. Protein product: CASSLQTGASYEQYF.

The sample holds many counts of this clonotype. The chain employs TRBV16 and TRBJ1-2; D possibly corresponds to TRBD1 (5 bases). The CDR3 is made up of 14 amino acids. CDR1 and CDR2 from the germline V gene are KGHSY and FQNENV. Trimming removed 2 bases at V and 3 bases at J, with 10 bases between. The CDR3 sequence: CASSQQRRDYGYTF. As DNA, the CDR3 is TGTGCCAGCAGCCAACAGCGCAGGGACTATGGCTACACCTTC.

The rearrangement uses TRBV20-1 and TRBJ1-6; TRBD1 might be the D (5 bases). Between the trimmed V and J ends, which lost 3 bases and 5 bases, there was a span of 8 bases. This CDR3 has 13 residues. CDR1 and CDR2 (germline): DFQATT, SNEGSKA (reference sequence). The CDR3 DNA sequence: TGCAGTGCTAGGGGGACCGATAATTCACCCCTCCACTTT. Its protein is CSARGTDNSPLHF.

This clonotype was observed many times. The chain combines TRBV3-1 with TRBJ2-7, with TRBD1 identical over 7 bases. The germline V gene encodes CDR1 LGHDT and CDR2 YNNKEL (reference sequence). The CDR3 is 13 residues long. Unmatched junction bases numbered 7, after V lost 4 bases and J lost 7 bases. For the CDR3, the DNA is TGTGCCAGCAGCCTCTCGACAGGGTTAGAGCAGTACTTC. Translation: CASSLSTGLEQYF.

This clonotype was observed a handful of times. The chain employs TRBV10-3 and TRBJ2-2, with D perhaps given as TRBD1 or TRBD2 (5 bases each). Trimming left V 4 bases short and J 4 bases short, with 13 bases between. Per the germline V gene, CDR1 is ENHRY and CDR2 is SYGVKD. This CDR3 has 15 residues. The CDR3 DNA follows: TGTGCCATCAGTGGTGGAAGAGGGGCCACCGGGGAGCTGTTTTTT. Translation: CAISGGRGATGELFF.

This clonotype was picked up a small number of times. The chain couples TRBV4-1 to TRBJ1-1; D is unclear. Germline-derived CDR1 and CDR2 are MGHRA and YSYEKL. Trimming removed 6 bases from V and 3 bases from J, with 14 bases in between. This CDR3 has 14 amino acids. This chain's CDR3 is CASSARAADTEAFF. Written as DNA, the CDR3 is TGCGCCAGCAGTGCTAGGGCGGCGGACACTGAAGCTTTCTTT.

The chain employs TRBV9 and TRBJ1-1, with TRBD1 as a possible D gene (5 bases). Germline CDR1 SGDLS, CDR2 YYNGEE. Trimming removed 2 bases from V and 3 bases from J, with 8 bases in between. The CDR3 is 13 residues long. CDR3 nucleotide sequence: TGTGCCAGCAGCGTCCAGGGTTACACTGAAGCTTTCTTT. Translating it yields CASSVQGYTEAFF.

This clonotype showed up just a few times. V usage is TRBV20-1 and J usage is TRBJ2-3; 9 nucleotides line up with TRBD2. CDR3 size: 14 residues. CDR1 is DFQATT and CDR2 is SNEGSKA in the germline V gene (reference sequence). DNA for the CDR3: TGCAGGATGCTTCAGCGGGAGGACACAGATACGCAGTATTTT. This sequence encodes CRMLQREDTDTQYF.